The 10 T cell receptor beta chains reported below all come from one sample, sequenced in a study of cytomegalovirus exposure and HLA in healthy donors. Primers included in the PCR were 60 Vbeta and 13 Jbeta primers. Method: immunoSEQ multiplex PCR; TCRdb's copy keeps in-frame clones and lacks some. Its listing shows roughly 110,000 clones. Sample: PBMCs. The source of these receptors is a man aged 25-45 years in good health and CMV-seronegative.

V and J are TRBV5-1 and TRBJ1-1; tentatively, D is TRBD1 (6 bases). This CDR3 spans 15 amino acids. Trimming removed 4 bases from V and 4 bases from J, with 17 bases in between. Per germline, CDR1 SGHRS and CDR2 YFSETQ. The CDR3 is CASSVDSGWFTEAFF. DNA for the CDR3: TGCGCCAGCAGCGTGGACAGTGGCTGGTTCACTGAAGCTTTCTTT. The full variable domain, with the rest looked up from reference TRBV5-1 and TRBJ1-1, is KAGVTQTPRYLIKTRGQQVTLSCSPISGHRSVSWYQQTPGQGLQFLFEYFSETQRNKGNFPGRFSGRQFSNSRSEMNVSTLELGDSALYLCASSVDSGWFTEAFFGQGTRLTVV.

The chain recombines TRBV6-6 with TRBJ2-4, with 7 nucleotides matching TRBD1. Germline CDR1 MNHNY, CDR2 SVGAGI (reference sequence). V lost 6 bases and J lost 1; bases outside the gene matches: 6. This CDR3 has 15 residues. CDR3: CASRTGRRAKNIQYF. As DNA, the CDR3 is TGTGCCAGCAGGACAGGGCGTAGGGCCAAAAACATTCAGTACTTC.

V and J are TRBV18 and TRBJ2-1; 7 bases match TRBD2. V was pared by 6 bases and J by 6 bases, with 8 bases of the junction left unmatched. Germline V gene data show CDR1 as KGHSH and CDR2 as LQKENI. CDR3 length: 14 residues. CDR3 in amino acids: CASSPGTSVNEQFF. The DNA for the CDR3 is TGTGCCAGCTCCCCGGGCACTAGCGTCAATGAGCAGTTCTTC.

V is TRBV7-3 and J is TRBJ2-2; 15 nucleotides align to TRBD2. Trimming removed 5 bases from V and 6 bases from J; junction bases left unmatched: 1. Per germline, CDR1 SGHTA and CDR2 FQGTGA. CDR3 size: 15 residues. CDR3 sequence (DNA): TGTGCCAGCAGCCGGACTAGCGGGGGGGCCGGGGAGCTGTTTTTT. Its protein product is CASSRTSGGAGELFF. Variable domain in full (rest from reference TRBV7-3 and TRBJ2-2): GAGVSQTPSNKVTEKGKYVELRCDPISGHTALYWYRQSLGQGPEFLIYFQGTGAADDSGLPNDRFFAVRPEGSVSTLKIQRTERGDSAVYLCASSRTSGGAGELFFGEGSRLTVL.

CDR3 bases: TGTGCCAGCAGAGCAGGACAGGGCTATTCACCCCTCCACTTT. Translation gives CASRAGQGYSPLHF. This chain joins TRBV6-1 and TRBJ1-6, with 8 bases fitting TRBD1. Germline V CDR1 and CDR2: MNHNS, SASEGT. V gave up 6 bases and J gave up 8 bases; unmatched junction bases: 6. There are 14 residues in the CDR3.

The rearrangement uses TRBV7-2 and TRBJ1-3; D not resolved. Germline assignment: CDR1 SGHTA and CDR2 FQGNSA. V lost 0 bases and J 2 bases, leaving 8 bases between the germline ends. The CDR3 runs to 15 residues. The CDR3 here is CASSLAGPTGNTIYF. CDR3 in DNA: TGTGCCAGCAGCTTAGCGGGCCCGACTGGAAACACCATATATTTT.

CDR3 nucleotides: TGTGCCAGCAAGGGGCTCTATAATTCACCCCTCCACTTT. Encoded protein: CASKGLYNSPLHF. This chain connects TRBV6-5 to TRBJ1-6; D possibly corresponds to TRBD1 (5 bases). From germline, CDR1 is MNHEY and CDR2 SVGAGI. CDR3 length equals 13 residues. Trimming removed 7 bases from V and 3 bases from J, with 7 bases in between.

The J gene is TRBJ1-1, the V gene TRBV7-2, with 9 bases matching TRBD1. The CDR3 runs 17 residues. Trimming cost V 5 bases and J 4 bases; bases outside gene matches: 14. CDR1 is SGHTA, CDR2 FQGNSA, per germline. CDR3 nucleotides: TGTGCCAGCAGCACCGGGACAGGGAAGGCCGGTAGCACTGAAGCTTTCTTT. Translated: CASSTGTGKAGSTEAFF.

The V call is TRBV7-6, the J call TRBJ1-1; maybe TRBD1 (6 bases). CDR3 length: 15 amino acids. The germline V gene encodes CDR1 SGHVS and CDR2 FNYEAQ. V was trimmed by 5 bases and J by 0 bases, leaving 13 bases between them. Here the CDR3 reads CASSLYRVMNTEAFF. The CDR3 DNA reads as TGTGCCAGCAGCCTCTACAGGGTGATGAACACTGAAGCTTTCTTT.

The genes are TRBV2 and TRBJ2-5; 13 positions agree with TRBD2. The J call is uncertain, as TRBJ2-7 better fits the DNA end. There are 15 residues in the CDR3. CDR1 and CDR2 (germline): SNHLY, FYNNEI. The CDR3 DNA reads TGTGCCAGCAGCTGGGGGACTAGCGGGGCCTACGAGCAGTACTTC. Amino acid sequence: CASSWGTSGAYEQYF.